One sample yielded the 26 T cell receptor beta chains listed below, sequenced in a study of T cells in Graves' hyperthyroidism and ophthalmopathy. TCR beta CDR3 sequences were amplified from RNA transcripts. HTBI primers were employed in a first-round RT-PCR of the TCR CDR3. TCRdb called the multiplex PCR reads again in MiXCR, with one record for every CDR3 protein. The sample has some 570,000 distinct CDR3 sequences, approximately 15% seen once. Sequences were obtained from blood. The receptors shown here come from a woman aged 18-29 years with Graves' ophthalmopathy.

The chain uses TRBV19 and TRBJ2-7; D is unclear. Trimming shortened V by 5 bases and J by 6 bases, and 14 bases separated the two germline ends. The CDR3 is 13 residues long. The V gene's germline CDR1 is LNHDA and CDR2 SQIVND (reference sequence). The CDR3 reads CASSPNLRVEQYF. In DNA form, the CDR3 reads TGTGCCAGTAGTCCCAACTTGAGAGTCGAGCAGTACTTC.

The V call is TRBV14, the J call TRBJ1-4; 9 positions match TRBD1. The CDR3 has 17 amino acids. The V and J ends lost 1 base and 7 bases, in that order; junction bases with no gene match: 10. Looked up from germline, CDR1 is SGHDN and CDR2 is FVKESK. This CDR3 is CASSQGGTGYQVEKLFF. The CDR3 coding sequence is TGTGCCAGCAGCCAAGGAGGGACAGGGTATCAGGTTGAAAAACTGTTTTTT.

This clonotype was detected ten times or more. The V call is TRBV20-1, the J call TRBJ2-2; D may match TRBD1 or TRBD2 (5 bases each). Germline-derived CDR1 and CDR2 are DFQATT and SNEGSKA (reference sequence). CDR3 length: 16 residues. V was trimmed by 7 bases and J by 3 bases, leaving 21 bases between them. The CDR3 DNA follows: TGCAGTGGGCCGGGACCGGCGGAGGAAGACACCGGGGAGCTGTTTTTT. Translation gives CSGPGPAEEDTGELFF.

The V call is TRBV7-9, the J call TRBJ2-7; 11 positions agree with TRBD1. CDR3 length equals 15 residues. V was clipped by 5 bases and J by 3 bases; unmatched bases: 6. Per the germline V gene, CDR1 is SEHNR and CDR2 is FQNEAQ (reference sequence). CDR3 loop: CASSPGQGAYYEQYF. The CDR3 nucleotides read TGTGCCAGCAGCCCCGGACAGGGGGCTTACTACGAGCAGTACTTC.

This clonotype has at least ten counts. V gene TRBV2 combines with J gene TRBJ2-1; D is unclear. The CDR3 sequence is 16 residues long. Germline assignment: CDR1 SNHLY and CDR2 FYNNEI. V dropped 3 bases and J dropped 4 bases, with 16 bases sitting between them. The CDR3 DNA is TGTGCCAGCAGTGAGGTTGTCAGGAAGGTTTACAATGAGCAGTTCTTC. Residues: CASSEVVRKVYNEQFF.

This clonotype was seen at least ten times. The chain has TRBV2 and TRBJ2-7; 9 positions match TRBD2. With V trimmed by 6 bases and J by 3 bases, 6 bases remained unmatched. The CDR3 is 14 residues long. Germline V gene lookup returns CDR1 SNHLY and CDR2 FYNNEI. CDR3 nucleotide sequence: TGTGCCAGCAGCGCTCTAGCGGGATACTACGAGCAGTACTTC. Translated, it gives CASSALAGYYEQYF.

The table lists this clonotype with many counts. The chain recombines TRBV19 with TRBJ1-5, with 9 bases identical to TRBD1. V dropped 3 bases and J dropped 6; count of bases not matched to a gene: 9. The germline V gene has CDR1 LNHDA and CDR2 SQIVND (reference sequence). The CDR3 runs to 16 residues. This CDR3 reads CASSMVTGGNSQPQHF. In DNA, the CDR3 is TGTGCCAGTAGTATGGTGACAGGGGGTAATAGTCAGCCCCAGCATTTT.

The chain has TRBV27 and TRBJ2-1; 11 nucleotides align to TRBD2. The CDR3 runs 20 residues. Germline lookup yields CDR1 MNHEY and CDR2 SMNVEV (reference sequence). The junction had 13 bases not matched to a gene; V was cut back by 3 bases and J by 0 bases. The DNA for the CDR3 is TGTGCCAGCAGTTTGGGACTAGCGGATATTACCACTGGCTCCTACAATGAGCAGTTCTTC. Protein sequence: CASSLGLADITTGSYNEQFF.

At least ten counts were recorded for this clonotype. The CDR3 spells CASTPGLAGAGELFF. The DNA of the CDR3 is TGTGCCAGCACCCCGGGACTAGCGGGAGCCGGGGAGCTGTTTTTT. This chain links TRBV12-3 or TRBV12-4 with TRBJ2-2; 14 bases fit TRBD2. The CDR3 is made up of 15 amino acids. Trimming at V came to 7 bases and at J to 6 bases, leaving 4 bases not matched to a gene.

This clonotype has a count of ten or more. The rearrangement links TRBV10-3 to TRBJ2-2, with D possibly being TRBD1 (6 bases). Germline V gene sequence: CDR1 ENHRY, CDR2 SYGVKD. The V end was cut by 10 bases, the J end by 3 bases, with 15 bases between. CDR3 length: 14 residues. In DNA form, the CDR3 reads TGTGCCACCGCCGGACAGCCAGACACCGGGGAGCTGTTTTTT. Protein product: CATAGQPDTGELFF.

This clonotype was seen a handful of times. This could be a read error, since a much larger clone is one nucleotide away. The chain has TRBV20-1 and TRBJ2-2; D may be TRBD1 or TRBD2 (5 bases each). Germline CDR1 reads DFQATT; CDR2 reads SNEGSKA (reference sequence). V was clipped by 0 bases and J by 6 bases, with 17 bases between them. There are 16 residues in the CDR3. CDR3 region: CSARDPSGTAAGELFF. The CDR3 DNA follows: TGCAGTGCTAGAGACCCTTCCGGGACCGCAGCCGGGGAGCTGTTTTTT.

The rearrangement links TRBV7-9 to TRBJ1-3; D is unclear. Trimming took 2 bases from V and 0 from J, leaving 11 bases between them. This CDR3 comprises 16 residues. CDR1 SEHNR and CDR2 FQNEAQ come from the germline V gene (reference sequence). CDR3: CASSLNSGASGNTIYF. The DNA of the CDR3 is TGTGCCAGCAGCTTAAACTCAGGAGCCTCTGGAAACACCATATATTTT.

V and J are TRBV11-3 and TRBJ2-6, with D perhaps assigned TRBD1 or TRBD2 (6 bases each). The germline CDR1 and CDR2 sequences are SGHNT and YENEEA. V was shortened by 5 bases and J by 5 bases, with 22 bases between the two germline ends. The CDR3 contains 18 residues. CDR3 region: CASSQPPTGGGRANVLTF. The CDR3 DNA reads as TGTGCCAGCAGCCAACCCCCGACAGGAGGGGGTAGGGCCAACGTCCTGACTTTC.

The chain couples TRBV9 to TRBJ1-1; 7 bases are a match to TRBD1. Trimming took 7 bases from V and 0 from J; bases not matched to a gene: 9. The length of the CDR3 is 15 residues. CDR1 is SGDLS and CDR2 is YYNGEE in the germline V gene. CDR3 sequence (DNA): TGTGCCAGCGGCTCACCCGGGACAGTGAACACTGAAGCTTTCTTT. This sequence encodes CASGSPGTVNTEAFF.

There are many counts of this clonotype. CDR3 coding DNA: TGCAGTGCTACGAGCTATGTAGCGGCCTACGAGCAGTACTTC. As protein: CSATSYVAAYEQYF. The chain has TRBV20-1 and TRBJ2-7, with D possibly being TRBD2 (6 bases). The CDR3 has 14 residues. Germline loops: CDR1 DFQATT, CDR2 SNEGSKA (reference sequence). V lost 4 bases to trimming and J lost 2 bases, with 15 bases between them.

There are a few counts of this clonotype. This may be a read error: a much more frequent sequence differs by one nucleotide. The CDR3 DNA reads TGTGCCAGCAGCTTAGAGGTAGGGTGGGAGACCCAGTACTTC. It encodes CASSLEVGWETQYF. The chain employs TRBV7-2 and TRBJ2-5; no clear D gene. Between the trimmed V and J ends, which lost 1 base and 5 bases, there was a span of 11 bases. Per the germline V gene, CDR1 is SGHTA and CDR2 is FQGNSA. This CDR3 region has 14 residues.

The rearrangement joins TRBV20-1 to TRBJ2-2, with D uncertain. The germline V and J ends were trimmed by 1 base and 4 bases, with 10 bases remaining between them. The length of the CDR3 is 14 residues. Germline V gene lookup returns CDR1 DFQATT and CDR2 SNEGSKA (reference sequence). CDR3 in DNA: TGCAGTGCTAGAGTGCTCTCCGGCACCGGGGAGCTGTTTTTT. Translating gives CSARVLSGTGELFF.

This clonotype was seen many times. J is TRBJ2-1 and V is TRBV5-6, with a tentative D call TRBD1 (5 bases). Germline CDR1 is SGHDT and CDR2 is YYEEEE. This CDR3 spans 15 amino acids. V was pared by 1 base and J by 1 base, with 9 bases between. CDR3 coding DNA: TGTGCCAGCAGCTTGTGGCAGGGATCCTACAATGAGCAGTTCTTC. It encodes CASSLWQGSYNEQFF.

The chain combines TRBV3-1 with TRBJ2-2; 14 bases are a match to TRBD2. The CDR3 totals 18 residues. Unmatched junction bases numbered 4, after V lost 0 bases and J lost 4 bases. CDR1 is LGHDT, CDR2 YNNKEL, per germline (reference sequence). CDR3 residues: CASSQEETSGRATGELFF. In DNA form, the CDR3 reads TGTGCCAGCAGCCAAGAGGAGACTAGCGGGAGGGCCACCGGGGAGCTGTTTTTT.

This clonotype has only a few counts. The chain links TRBV4-1 to TRBJ1-2, with 10 nucleotides matching TRBD1. Germline V lookup: CDR1 MGHRA, CDR2 YSYEKL. The CDR3 is made up of 15 amino acids. Unmatched junction bases numbered 9, after V lost 3 bases and J lost 8 bases. The DNA of the CDR3 is TGCGCCAGCAGCCACGGACAGGGGGGCTATAAGGGCTACACCTTC. Its protein product is CASSHGQGGYKGYTF.

In this sample, this clonotype turned up many times. CDR3 sequence (DNA): TGTGCCAGCAGCCCGACGGGACAGGGAACGCAGTATTTT. This translates into CASSPTGQGTQYF. The rearrangement joins TRBV7-3 to TRBJ2-3, with 9 bases identical to TRBD1. V gave up 5 bases and J gave up 9 bases; unmatched junction bases: 6. The CDR3 is made up of 13 amino acids. In germline, CDR1 is SGHTA, CDR2 FQGTGA.

This clonotype occurred a few times. The chain is built from TRBV19 and TRBJ1-1; 9 nucleotides line up with TRBD1. The germline gives CDR1 LNHDA, CDR2 SQIVND (reference sequence). V lost 8 bases, J lost 0 bases, and 7 bases stayed unmatched. The CDR3 consists of 15 residues. CDR3 sequence reads: CASSSDRGMNTEAFF. Written as DNA, the CDR3 is TGTGCCAGTTCCAGTGACAGGGGGATGAACACTGAAGCTTTCTTT.

This clonotype has ten or more counts. This chain joins TRBV2 and TRBJ1-2; D gene unclear. Per germline, CDR1 SNHLY and CDR2 FYNNEI. V dropped 6 bases and J dropped 2 bases, with 13 bases sitting between them. This CDR3 has 14 amino acids. The CDR3 sequence is CASSQRGFNYGYTF. The CDR3 nucleotides are TGTGCCAGCAGCCAGAGAGGGTTCAACTATGGCTACACCTTC. The whole variable domain, remainder taken from reference TRBV2 and TRBJ1-2, is EPEVTQTPSHQVTQMGQEVILRCVPISNHLYFYWYRQILGQKVEFLVSFYNNEISEKSEIFDDQFSVERPDGSNFTLKIRSTKLEDSAMYFCASSQRGFNYGYTFGSGTRLTVV.

This clonotype was detected many times. The chain has TRBV29-1 and TRBJ2-7; 8 nucleotides align to TRBD1. V was pared by 6 bases and J by 6 bases, with 10 bases of the junction left unmatched. The CDR3 consists of 13 residues. Germline V gives CDR1 SQVTM, CDR2 ANQGSEA. The CDR3: CSVGGQVAGEQYF. DNA for the CDR3: TGCAGCGTCGGGGGACAGGTCGCCGGCGAGCAGTACTTC.

The rearrangement links TRBV29-1 to TRBJ1-4, with D maybe TRBD1 (5 bases). The V gene's germline CDR1 is SQVTM and CDR2 ANQGSEA. Trimming pared 8 bases from V and 8 bases from J, leaving 18 bases between. This CDR3 has 13 residues. The CDR3 here is CSFGDRNKEKLFF. CDR3 sequence (DNA): TGCAGCTTTGGGGACCGGAATAAGGAAAAACTGTTTTTT.

This clonotype has only a few counts. This chain uses TRBV6-2 or TRBV6-3 with TRBJ2-1; D gene uncertain. Germline V gene sequence: CDR1 MNHEY, CDR2 SVGEGT. V gave up 1 base and J gave up 6 bases, with 7 bases separating them. This CDR3 is 13 amino acids long. CDR3 in amino acids: CASSYYRTNEQFF. The CDR3 DNA is TGTGCCAGCAGTTACTACCGGACCAATGAGCAGTTCTTC.